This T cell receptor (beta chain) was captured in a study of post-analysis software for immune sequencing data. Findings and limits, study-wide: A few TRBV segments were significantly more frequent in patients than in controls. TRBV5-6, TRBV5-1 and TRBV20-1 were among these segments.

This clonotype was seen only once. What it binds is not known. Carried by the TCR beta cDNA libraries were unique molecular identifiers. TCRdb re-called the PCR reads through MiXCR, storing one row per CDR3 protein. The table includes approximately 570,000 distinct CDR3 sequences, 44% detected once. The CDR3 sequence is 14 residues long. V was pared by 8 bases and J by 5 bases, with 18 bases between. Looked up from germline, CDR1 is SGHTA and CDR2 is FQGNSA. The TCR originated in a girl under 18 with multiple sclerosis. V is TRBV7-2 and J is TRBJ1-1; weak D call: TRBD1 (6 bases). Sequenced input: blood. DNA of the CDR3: TGTGCCAGCGCGCGGGGGGGCGCGTCGACTGAAGCTTTCTTT. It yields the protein CASARGGASTEAFF.